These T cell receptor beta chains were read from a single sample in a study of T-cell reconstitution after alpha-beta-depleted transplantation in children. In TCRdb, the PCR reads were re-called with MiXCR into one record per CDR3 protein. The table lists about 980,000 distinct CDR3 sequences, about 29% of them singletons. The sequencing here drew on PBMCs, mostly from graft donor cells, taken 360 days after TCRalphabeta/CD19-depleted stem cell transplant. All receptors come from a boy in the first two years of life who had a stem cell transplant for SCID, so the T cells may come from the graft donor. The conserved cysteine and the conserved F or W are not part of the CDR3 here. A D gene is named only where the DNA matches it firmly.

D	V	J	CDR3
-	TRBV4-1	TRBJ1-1	ASSQAKGEAF
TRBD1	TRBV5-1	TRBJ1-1	ASSLSQGATEAF
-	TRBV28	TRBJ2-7	ASSFGQVSYEQY
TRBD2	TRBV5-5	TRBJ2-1	ASRKGLAGALLLHEQF
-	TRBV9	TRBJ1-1	ASSRQTQGGTEAF
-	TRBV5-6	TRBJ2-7	ASSPALGLHTNEQY
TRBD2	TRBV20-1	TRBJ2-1	SAHRTRPSSYNEQF
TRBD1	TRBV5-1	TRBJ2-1	ASTDRVHNEQF
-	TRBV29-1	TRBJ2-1	SVSKGVVGNEQF
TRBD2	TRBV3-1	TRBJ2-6	ASSQVSGGAAGANVLT
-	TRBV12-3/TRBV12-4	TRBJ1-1	ASIQTPGMNTEAF
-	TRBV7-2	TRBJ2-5	ASFHGLVAETQY
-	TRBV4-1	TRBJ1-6	ASSSKNLSPLH
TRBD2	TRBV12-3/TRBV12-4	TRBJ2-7	ASSPGGGVSYEQY
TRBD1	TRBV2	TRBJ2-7	ASGPGQGYYEQY
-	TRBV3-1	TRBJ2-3	ASSQDFGPRTDTQY
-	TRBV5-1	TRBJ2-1	ASSLGASRDEQF
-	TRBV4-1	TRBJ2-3	ASSQDQKRVGDTQY
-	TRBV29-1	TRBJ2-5	SVVGGKGGRQETQY
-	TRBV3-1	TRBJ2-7	ASSQLEGQRDEQY
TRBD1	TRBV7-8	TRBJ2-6	ASSLGWGQGTSGANVLT
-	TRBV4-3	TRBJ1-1	ASSQGVAGPGGTEAF
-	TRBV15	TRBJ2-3	ATSTGTEWTSTDTQY
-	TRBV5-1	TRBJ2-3	ASSPGGRADTQY
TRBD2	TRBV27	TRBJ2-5	ASSPRGGQETQY
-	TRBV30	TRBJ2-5	AWNSWNQETQY
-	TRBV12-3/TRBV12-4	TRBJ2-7	ASSLDGRAIEQY
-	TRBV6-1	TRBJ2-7	ASSRNGHNYEQY
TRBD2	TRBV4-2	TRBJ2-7	ASSQWSGVASSYEQY
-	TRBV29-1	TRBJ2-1	SVEDRLDNEQF
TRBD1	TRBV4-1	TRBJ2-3	ASSQGQVLRDTQY
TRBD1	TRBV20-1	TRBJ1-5	SARGGQPNQPQH
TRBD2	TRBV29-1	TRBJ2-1	SVGGGTYYEQF
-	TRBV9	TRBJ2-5	ASSVRSGTIGETQY
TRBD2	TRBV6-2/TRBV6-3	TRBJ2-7	ASSSGGLAGEQQY
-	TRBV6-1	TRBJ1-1	ASKPPGARGNTEAF
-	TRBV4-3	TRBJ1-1	ASSLRDATEAF
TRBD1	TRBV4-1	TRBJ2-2	ASSPPGGYTGELF
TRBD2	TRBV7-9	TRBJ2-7	ASSPWWGGFYEQY
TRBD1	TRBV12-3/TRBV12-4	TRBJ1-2	ASSSPSGGQLNYGYT
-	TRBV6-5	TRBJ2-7	ASSYSGFSYEQY
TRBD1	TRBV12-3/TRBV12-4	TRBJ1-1	ASSTDWTGNTEAF
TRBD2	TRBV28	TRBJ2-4	ASSPGLAGYIQY
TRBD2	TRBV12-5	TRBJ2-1	ASGLDFGGGSSYNEQF
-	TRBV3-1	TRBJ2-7	ASSQGRSRVGEQY
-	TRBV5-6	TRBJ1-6	ASSPGRVDSPLH
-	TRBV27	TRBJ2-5	ASSLKGIGTQY
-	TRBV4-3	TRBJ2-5	ASSQDLEGLEGKTQY
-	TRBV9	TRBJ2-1	ASSPQRNEQF
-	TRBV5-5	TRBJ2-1	ASSPPNENEQF
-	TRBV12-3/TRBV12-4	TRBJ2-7	ASHPPGSYEQY
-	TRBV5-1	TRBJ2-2	ASSLTASSPGELF
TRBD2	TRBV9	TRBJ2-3	ASSVEDSGGYTDTQY
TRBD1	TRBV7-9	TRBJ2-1	ATLDRGNEQF
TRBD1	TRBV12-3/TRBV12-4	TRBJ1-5	ASRPQGGGHQPQH